The entry that follows covers one T cell receptor beta chain sequence. Clones were read by immunoSEQ multiplex PCR, and TCRdb kept only the in-frame ones, dropping some. Of roughly 510,000 clones listed, nearly 80% are singletons. Germline-derived CDR1 and CDR2 are SGHTA and FQGNSA. The CDR3 totals 16 residues. Trimming pared 1 base from V and 4 bases from J, leaving 17 bases between. The data derive from a study of shared clonotypes between healthy human individuals. Unsorted samples, those not sorted, used roughly 100 million PBMCs for genomic DNA. The J gene is TRBJ2-7, the V gene TRBV7-2; possible D gene TRBD1, 6 bases. Sequencing was carried out using PBMCs. The receptor was isolated from a woman aged 40 to 50 in good health. Some clones in this sample may be carry-over from other donors' samples. The CDR3 DNA reads as TGTGCCAGCAGCTTAGGAACAGGGTGGGCTGGATACGAGCAGTACTTC. Its protein product is CASSLGTGWAGYEQYF.